The next 6 T cell receptor beta chains were all read from a single sample in a study of T cell repertoires in cytomegalovirus infection. For these TCRs, the target antigens are not known. TCRdb reprocessed the reads via MiXCR and lists one record per CDR3 protein. The table records hundreds of thousands of distinct CDR3 sequences, roughly 30% of them present only once. This material consisted of cultured CD8+ T cells from PBMCs, taken from culture after CMV antigen stimulation. Receptors originate from a human donor in good health (CMV status not recorded). Some clones in this sample may be carry-over from other donors' samples.

For this clonotype: Germline is not matched at one junction end, which may reflect a read error. The chain recombines TRBV11-1 with TRBJ2-1, with TRBD2 as a possible D gene (6 bases). Germline loops: CDR1 SGHAT, CDR2 FQDESV (reference sequence). The CDR3 length is 18 residues. The DNA for the CDR3 is TGTGCCAGCAGCTTAGCGTGGGGCGGGACGAGCTCCTACAATGAGCTGTTCTTC. This sequence encodes CASSLAWGGTSSYNELFF.

This chain connects TRBV12-3 or TRBV12-4 to TRBJ2-2; the D gene is possibly TRBD1 (6 bases). With 3 bases removed from V and 3 bases from J, the gap between germline ends came to 20 bases. The CDR3 runs to 18 residues. In DNA, the CDR3 is TGTGCCAGCAGTTTCCAACTGGCAGGGGTCGTGGACACCGGGGAGCTGTTTTTT. Translated, it gives CASSFQLAGVVDTGELFF.

This clonotype appeared many times. This rearrangement joins TRBV6-1 to TRBJ2-5; D gene uncertain. V dropped 4 bases and J dropped 5 bases, with 17 bases sitting between them. The CDR3 loop spans 15 amino acids. Germline-derived CDR1 and CDR2 are MNHNS and SASEGT. For the CDR3, the DNA is TGTGCCAGCAGTGCAGTTGACCTCGAGACGGAGACCCAGTACTTC. Its translation: CASSAVDLETETQYF.

A word on this clonotype: At one boundary the junction diverges from the germline segment, which might be a read error. The chain employs TRBV2 and TRBJ2-1, with 9 bases that match TRBD2. The CDR3 length is 17 residues. The V gene's germline CDR1 is SNHLY and CDR2 FYNNEI. CDR3 loop: CASSEALAGSSYNDQFF. CDR3 nucleotide sequence: TGTGCCAGCAGTGAAGCGCTAGCGGGGAGCTCCTACAATGATCAGTTCTTC.

The chain combines TRBV5-6 with TRBJ1-2; D remains ambiguous. Germline assignment: CDR1 SGHDT and CDR2 YYEEEE. The CDR3 sequence is 15 residues long. Trimming shortened V by 4 bases and J by 1 base, and 14 bases separated the two germline ends. CDR3 in amino acids: CASSDRTALNYGYTF. DNA for the CDR3: TGTGCCAGCAGCGATCGGACGGCGCTTAACTATGGCTACACCTTC.

The V and J genes are TRBV11-3 and TRBJ2-3; 7 bases match TRBD2. Losses at the gene ends were 4 bases for V and 2 bases for J; bases not matched to a gene: 6. Germline CDR1 reads SGHNT; CDR2 reads YENEEA. The CDR3 is made up of 15 amino acids. Here the CDR3 DNA reads TGTGCCAGCAGCTCTCGGGACTACGCCACAGATACGCAGTATTTT. It codes for CASSSRDYATDTQYF.